A single sample gave rise to the 9 T cell receptor beta chains below, sequenced in a study of chemoradiotherapy in HPV16-positive cancers. Sequencing used immunoSEQ multiplex PCR; TCRdb keeps in-frame clones, though not all of them. This table holds 7,500 to 10,000 clones, roughly four fifths found once. This material was obtained from a patient who underwent chemoradiotherapy. These receptors were obtained from a human donor with HPV-associated anogenital cancer.

The chain employs TRBV6-5 and TRBJ1-1; TRBD1 agrees at 8 bases. Germline V CDR1 and CDR2: MNHEY, SVGAGI. This CDR3 contains 15 residues. The ends lost 6 bases at V and 5 bases at J; junction bases unmatched: 11. The CDR3 loop is CASSSTGGSRTEAFF. The CDR3 coding sequence is TGTGCCAGCAGCTCTACAGGGGGTAGTAGGACTGAAGCTTTCTTT.

This clone was seen a single time. The chain is built from TRBV5-5 and TRBJ2-3; D is perhaps TRBD1 or TRBD2 (5 bases each). In germline, CDR1 is SGHKS, CDR2 YYEKEE (reference sequence). The CDR3 runs 17 residues. Trimming shortened V by 7 bases and J by 1 base, and 22 bases separated the two germline ends. The CDR3 coding sequence is TGTGCCAGCCGAGTCTCATGGCAGGGAGCTGGCACAGATACGCAGTATTTT. Protein product: CASRVSWQGAGTDTQYF.

V is TRBV7-9 and J is TRBJ1-4; D is perhaps TRBD1 (6 bases). This CDR3 contains 15 residues. Trimming removed 5 bases at V and 6 bases at J, with 16 bases between. Germline lookup yields CDR1 SEHNR and CDR2 FQNEAQ (reference sequence). The CDR3 region has the DNA TGTGCCAGCAGCCCGGGGGCAGGGTCGGATGAAAAACTGTTTTTT. Translating gives CASSPGAGSDEKLFF.

V gene TRBV11-2 combines with J gene TRBJ1-2, with 7 bases aligning to TRBD1. This CDR3 has 13 residues. Per germline, CDR1 SGHAT and CDR2 FQNNGV. J lost 7 bases, V lost 5 bases, and 7 bases had no gene match. The CDR3 nucleotides are TGTGCCAGCAGCCCTCGACAGGGTGGTGGCTACACCTTC. This encodes CASSPRQGGGYTF.

The V gene is TRBV7-9, the J gene TRBJ2-1, with 12 bases lining up with TRBD2. Germline V gives CDR1 SEHNR, CDR2 FQNEAQ (reference sequence). V lost 4 bases, J lost 4 bases, and 2 bases stayed unmatched. This CDR3 is built from 15 residues. The CDR3 loop is CASSSLAGGYNEQFF. The CDR3 DNA follows: TGTGCCAGCAGCTCCCTAGCGGGAGGGTACAATGAGCAGTTCTTC.

The count of this clone is one. J is TRBJ1-1 and V is TRBV5-6; a possible D gene is TRBD1 (6 bases). The germline V and J ends were trimmed by 4 bases and 2 bases, with 15 bases remaining between them. The germline V gene encodes CDR1 SGHDT and CDR2 YYEEEE. The CDR3 spans 15 residues. For the CDR3, the DNA is TGTGCCAGCAGCCGGGTGGGGGGGCGAAACACTGAAGCTTTCTTT. Protein product: CASSRVGGRNTEAFF.

The V gene is TRBV27, the J gene TRBJ2-6; perhaps TRBD1 as D (7 bases). V lost 6 bases to trimming and J lost 1 base, with 22 bases between them. The CDR3 length is 19 residues. Germline CDR1 and CDR2: MNHEY and SMNVEV (reference sequence). The CDR3 nucleotides read TGTGCCAGCAGCCTGGAGGGGGCGCGAGGTTTATCTGGGGCCAACGTCCTGACTTTC. It yields the protein CASSLEGARGLSGANVLTF.

This chain uses TRBV5-6 with TRBJ2-2; D remains ambiguous. Germline V gives CDR1 SGHDT, CDR2 YYEEEE. V was clipped by 2 bases and J by 12 bases, with 14 bases between them. This CDR3 is built from 13 residues. CDR3 protein: CASSLFGLVKLFF. The CDR3 DNA reads as TGTGCCAGCAGCTTATTCGGTCTAGTGAAGCTGTTTTTT.

V gene TRBV5-1 combines with J gene TRBJ2-5, with D tentatively TRBD1 or TRBD2 (5 bases each). This CDR3 has 17 residues. Per the germline V gene, CDR1 is SGHRS and CDR2 is YFSETQ. V was shortened by 0 bases and J by 2 bases, with 17 bases between the two germline ends. CDR3: CASSLEPWGGHQETQYF. The DNA for the CDR3 is TGCGCCAGCAGCTTGGAGCCCTGGGGCGGGCATCAAGAGACCCAGTACTTC.